This T cell receptor beta chain derives from a study of Ad26.COV2.S vaccination and SARS-CoV-2 variants. Produced via immunoSEQ multiplex PCR; TCRdb's table is partial and in-frame only. The table includes hundreds of thousands of clones, about 90% detected once. Study results and caveats: Substantial breadth in spike-specific CD8+ and CD4+ T cell responses was reportedly seen after vaccination. Using TCR breadth and depth analyses may have led to underestimated total T cell responses.

The CDR3 has 15 amino acids. Germline assignment: CDR1 ENHRY and CDR2 SYGVKD. Trimming cost V 6 bases and J 2 bases; bases outside gene matches: 7. Note on this clone: The target antigen is unknown.

Treatment noted: roughly 20 received Ad26.COV2.S at low or high dose, single or two shots; roughly five received placebo; per-sample allocation not given. It was on day 63 after the first vaccine or placebo injection that samples were taken. As its vector, the vaccine had Ad26, which expressed Wuhan-strain SARS-CoV-2 spike. The receptor was derived from a person between 18 and 65 years old who received the Ad26.COV2.S COVID-19 vaccine or a placebo. The chain carries TRBV10-3 and TRBJ2-1; 7 bases are shared with TRBD1. This sample comprised peripheral blood, obtained in a trial of Ad26.COV2.S vaccine versus placebo. CDR3 nucleotides: TGTGCCATCAGAGGACAGGATAACGCCTACAATGAGCAGTTCTTC. Protein sequence: CAIRGQDNAYNEQFF.